The 18 T cell receptor beta chains listed next were all sequenced from one sample in a study of cytomegalovirus exposure and HLA in healthy donors. 13 Jbeta primers and 60 Vbeta primers were used for the PCR. Profiled with immunoSEQ multiplex PCR; TCRdb holds only in-frame clones, not every one. The data show about 150,000 clones, more than 75% seen once. Material for sequencing was PBMCs. The receptors shown here come from a man aged 30-40 years in good health and CMV-seropositive.

This rearrangement joins TRBV11-2 to TRBJ2-2; no definite D call. This CDR3 comprises 11 residues. V shed 5 bases and J shed 8 bases, with 6 bases lying between them. Germline loops: CDR1 SGHAT, CDR2 FQNNGV. The CDR3 region is CASSARGELFF. CDR3 coding DNA: TGTGCCAGCAGCGCCAGGGGGGAGCTGTTTTTT.

The V call is TRBV7-2, the J call TRBJ2-7; D possibly corresponds to TRBD1 (6 bases). Germline V gives CDR1 SGHTA, CDR2 FQGNSA. CDR3 length: 15 amino acids. The V and J ends lost 2 bases and 2 bases respectively, with 13 bases between them. The chain's CDR3 is CASSLRDTAAYEQYV. The DNA of the CDR3 is TGTGCCAGCAGCTTACGGGACACCGCGGCCTACGAGCAGTACGTC.

The chain has TRBV2 and TRBJ1-1; D is ambiguous. V was pared by 1 base and J by 0 bases, with 9 bases between. CDR1 and CDR2 from the germline V gene are SNHLY and FYNNEI. The CDR3 spans 15 residues. CDR3 bases: TGTGCCAGCAGTGAAGGGCGGTCCATGAACACTGAAGCTTTCTTT. It specifies CASSEGRSMNTEAFF.

This chain uses TRBV6-6 with TRBJ2-1; TRBD2 matches 9 bases. There are 15 residues in the CDR3. The V gene end was trimmed by 8 bases and the J gene end by 9 bases; junction bases not matched to a gene: 14. Germline CDR1 MNHNY, CDR2 SVGAGI (reference sequence). The CDR3 DNA sequence: TGTGCCAGCTCCGGTATAGGCGGGAGGGCCTCTGAGCAGTTCTTC. Protein sequence: CASSGIGGRASEQFF.

In its sample, this clone was seen once. The V and J genes are TRBV27 and TRBJ2-3; possible D gene TRBD2, 5 bases. There are 13 residues in the CDR3. V lost 7 bases and J lost 2, with 10 bases in between. Germline-derived CDR1 and CDR2 are MNHEY and SMNVEV (reference sequence). DNA for the CDR3: TGTGCCAGCAAGATCGGGGTCACAGATACGCAGTATTTT. Its translation: CASKIGVTDTQYF.

The chain carries TRBV5-4 and TRBJ1-2, with 9 bases identical to TRBD1. The CDR3 is 16 amino acids. Germline loops: CDR1 SGHNT, CDR2 YYREEE (reference sequence). V gave up 0 bases and J gave up 3 bases; unmatched junction bases: 6. The CDR3 coding sequence is TGTGCCAGCAGCTTGGGGGGACAGGGAAATTACTATGGCTACACCTTC. Protein product: CASSLGGQGNYYGYTF.

This clone was counted a single time. The V gene is TRBV27, the J gene TRBJ2-7, with D possibly TRBD1 on 5 matching bases. The V and J ends lost 1 base and 6 bases respectively, with 10 bases between them. The CDR3 consists of 13 residues. CDR1 is MNHEY, CDR2 SMNVEV, per germline (reference sequence). CDR3 sequence (DNA): TGTGCCAGCAGTTTATTAGGGGCCCCCGAGCAGTACTTC. Translated, it gives CASSLLGAPEQYF.

The chain uses TRBV27 and TRBJ2-5; 11 positions match TRBD1. The end of the DNA is better explained by TRBJ2-7, so the J call may be wrong. The CDR3 loop spans 16 amino acids. Looked up from germline, CDR1 is MNHEY and CDR2 is SMNVEV (reference sequence). Here the CDR3 DNA reads TGTGCCAGCAGGGCCTCGGACAGGGGGCCCCCCTACGAGCAGTACTTC. Translation: CASRASDRGPPYEQYF.

In the case of this clone: Germline is not matched at one junction end, which may reflect a read error. The chain employs TRBV11-2 and TRBJ1-3, with 10 bases that match TRBD1. The CDR3 totals 14 residues. Germline V gene data show CDR1 as SGHAT and CDR2 as FQNNGV. CDR3 DNA sequence: TGTGCCAGCAGCTTAGGGGACAGGGGAAGCACCATATATTTT. It is translated as CASSLGDRGSTIYF. The whole variable domain, filled in from reference TRBV11-2 and TRBJ1-3, reads EAGVAQSPRYKIIEKRQSVAFWCNPISGHATLYWYQQILGQGPKLLIQFQNNGVVDDSQLPKDRFSAERLKGVDSTLKIQPAKLEDSAVYLCASSLGDRGSTIYFGEGSWLTVV.

V and J are TRBV5-1 and TRBJ1-2, with D perhaps TRBD1 (5 bases). The CDR3 covers 14 residues. The V end was cut by 4 bases, the J end by 3 bases, with 13 bases between. Germline loops: CDR1 SGHRS, CDR2 YFSETQ. In DNA form, the CDR3 reads TGCGCCAGCAGCAGACAGACGGACCACTATGGCTACACCTTC. Translation: CASSRQTDHYGYTF.

The gene calls are TRBV9 and TRBJ2-3; TRBD2 aligns across 13 bases. V dropped 4 bases and J dropped 6; count of bases not matched to a gene: 2. The CDR3 is 14 amino acids. Per germline, CDR1 SGDLS and CDR2 YYNGEE. CDR3 sequence reads: CASSRTSGSDTQYF. The CDR3 nucleotides are TGTGCCAGCAGCAGGACTAGCGGGAGCGATACGCAGTATTTT.

The chain is built from TRBV4-3 and TRBJ2-3, with TRBD2 matching over 8 bases. Unmatched junction bases numbered 10, after V lost 0 bases and J lost 2 bases. The length of the CDR3 is 18 residues. The V gene's germline CDR1 is LGHNA and CDR2 YSLEER. The CDR3 sequence: CASSQDRREREPTDTQYF. DNA for the CDR3: TGCGCCAGCAGCCAAGATAGGAGGGAGCGGGAGCCCACAGATACGCAGTATTTT.

The rearrangement joins TRBV18 to TRBJ2-2, with 9 bases lining up with TRBD2. This CDR3 spans 17 amino acids. Germline CDR1 KGHSH, CDR2 LQKENI. Trimming cost V 1 base and J 0 bases; bases outside gene matches: 3. The CDR3 nucleotides are TGTGCCAGCTCACCACAGGCTAGCGGGACGAACACCGGGGAGCTGTTTTTT. Its protein is CASSPQASGTNTGELFF.

The V and J genes are TRBV2 and TRBJ1-5, with D hard to call. CDR3 length equals 15 residues. Germline V gene lookup returns CDR1 SNHLY and CDR2 FYNNEI. Trimming removed 2 bases at V and 3 bases at J, with 11 bases between. This CDR3 is CASSERSEYNQPQHF. The CDR3 nucleotides are TGTGCCAGCAGTGAACGGTCCGAATACAATCAGCCCCAGCATTTT. The full variable domain, completed using reference TRBV2 and TRBJ1-5, is EPEVTQTPSHQVTQMGQEVILRCVPISNHLYFYWYRQILGQKVEFLVSFYNNEISEKSEIFDDQFSVERPDGSNFTLKIRSTKLEDSAMYFCASSERSEYNQPQHFGDGTRLSIL.

The chain is built from TRBV27 and TRBJ2-7; tentative D call: TRBD2 (6 bases). Trimming left V 5 bases short and J 2 bases short, with 16 bases between. The CDR3 has 15 amino acids. Looked up from germline, CDR1 is MNHEY and CDR2 is SMNVEV (reference sequence). The CDR3 reads CASSPSSAGAYEQYF. The DNA of the CDR3 is TGTGCCAGCAGTCCCTCCTCAGCGGGTGCCTACGAGCAGTACTTC.

The rearrangement uses TRBV9 and TRBJ2-5; D might be TRBD2 (6 bases). The V end was cut by 1 base, the J end by 0 bases, with 10 bases between. This CDR3 comprises 15 residues. The germline CDR1 and CDR2 sequences are SGDLS and YYNGEE. In nucleotides, the CDR3 is TGTGCCAGCAGCGTACTCGGAGGGCACCAAGAGACCCAGTACTTC. It translates to CASSVLGGHQETQYF. The full variable domain, in which reference TRBV9 and TRBJ2-5 provide the parts outside the CDR3, is DSGVTQTPKHLITATGQRVTLRCSPRSGDLSVYWYQQSLDQGLQFLIQYYNGEERAKGNILERFSAQQFPDLHSELNLSSLELGDSALYFCASSVLGGHQETQYFGPGTRLLVL.

The J gene is TRBJ1-5, the V gene TRBV7-8; D uncertain. CDR1 and CDR2 from the germline V gene are SGHVS and FQNEAQ. The CDR3 spans 13 residues. V was clipped by 9 bases and J by 1 base, with 10 bases between them. CDR3 sequence reads: CASRLGSNQPQHF. CDR3 coding DNA: TGTGCCAGTCGTCTCGGGAGCAATCAGCCCCAGCATTTT.

This clone was found once. The gene calls are TRBV6-4 and TRBJ2-1, with 7 bases matching TRBD2. The trim removed 3 bases at V and 4 bases at J, leaving 0 bases unmatched. Germline lookup yields CDR1 MRHNA and CDR2 SNTAGT. The CDR3 consists of 13 residues. CDR3 DNA sequence: TGTGCCAGCAGTGAGCGGGAGTACAATGAGCAGTTCTTC. Encoded protein: CASSEREYNEQFF.